This TCR beta chain originates from a study of T cell responses to AZD1222 COVID-19 vaccine. Study-wide points: Spike-specific TCR breadth and depth rose after two AZD1222 doses. Only a handful of AZD1222 recipients tested seropositive at baseline.

Deletions cut 3 bases from V and 3 bases from J, with 19 bases between. The CDR3 has 16 amino acids. Germline V gene sequence: CDR1 SGHRS, CDR2 YFSETQ. Concerning this clone itself: The antigen is not known.

Profiling relied on immunoSEQ multiplex PCR, and the TCRdb table lists in-frame clones only, not all of them. The sample shows about 94,000 clones, 88% of them seen only once. The input for sequencing was peripheral blood, taken 28 days after the second AZD1222 dose. This chain connects TRBV5-1 to TRBJ2-7; D is perhaps TRBD2 (7 bases). The receptor was derived from an adult who received the AZD1222 COVID-19 vaccine. CDR3 DNA sequence: TGCGCCAGCAGCTACCTCCCACGGGGGGCTAACTACGAGCAGTACTTC. Translating gives CASSYLPRGANYEQYF.